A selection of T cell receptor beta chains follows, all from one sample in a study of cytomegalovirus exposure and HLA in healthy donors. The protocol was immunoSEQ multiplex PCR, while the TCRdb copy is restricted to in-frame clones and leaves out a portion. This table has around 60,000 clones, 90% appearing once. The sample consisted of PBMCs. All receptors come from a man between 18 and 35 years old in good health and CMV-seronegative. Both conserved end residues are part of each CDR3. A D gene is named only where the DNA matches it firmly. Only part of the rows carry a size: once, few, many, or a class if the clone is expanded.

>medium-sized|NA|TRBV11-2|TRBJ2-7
TGTGCCAGCAGCTTTGAGGGTTCCTACGAGCAGTACTTC
CASSFEGSYEQYF
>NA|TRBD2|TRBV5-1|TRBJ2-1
TGCGCCAGCAGCTTGGTCGCGGGAGGGAACAATGAGCAGTTCTTC
CASSLVAGGNNEQFF
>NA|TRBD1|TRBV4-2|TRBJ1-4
TGTGCCAGCAGCCAAGGAGGGACAGGGTCAGGTGTGACTAATGAAAAACTGTTTTTT
CASSQGGTGSGVTNEKLFF
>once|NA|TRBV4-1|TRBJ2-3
TGCGCCAGCAGCCAAGATTACGGGAGAGGGGGCACAGATACGCAGTATTTT
CASSQDYGRGGTDTQYF
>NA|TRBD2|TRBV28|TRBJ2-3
TGTGCCAGCAGTTCCCCCGGCGGGGGTAGCACAGATACGCAGTATTTT
CASSSPGGGSTDTQYF
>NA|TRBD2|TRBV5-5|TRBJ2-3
TGTGCCAGCAGCCAACTAGCGGGAGGGACCACAGATACGCAGTATTTT
CASSQLAGGTTDTQYF
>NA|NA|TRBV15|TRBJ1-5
TGTGCCACCAGCTCAGCAAGTGGGGGCGAACCCCAGCATTTT
CATSSASGGEPQHF
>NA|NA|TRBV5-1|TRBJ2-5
TGCGCCAGCAGCCCATCAGGGGGGTGGGAGACCCAGTACTTC
CASSPSGGWETQYF
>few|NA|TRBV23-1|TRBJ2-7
TGCGCCAGCAGTCAACCTTCTGCCGGGACAACCTACGAGCAGTACTTC
CASSQPSAGTTYEQYF
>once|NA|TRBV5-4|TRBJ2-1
TGTGCCAGCAACCCGGGACTTATAAGCTCCTACAATGAGCAGTTCTTC
CASNPGLISSYNEQFF
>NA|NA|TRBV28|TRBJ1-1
TGTGCCAGCAGTTTAGGTGGGCGAGTTAAGGCTGAAGCTTTCTTT
CASSLGGRVKAEAFF
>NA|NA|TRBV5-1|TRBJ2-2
TGCGCCAGCAGCTTCAGGGATCAGTTCACCGGGGAGCTGTTTTTT
CASSFRDQFTGELFF
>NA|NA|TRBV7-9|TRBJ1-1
TGTGCCAGCAGCTTACGGGACACTGAAGCTTTCTTT
CASSLRDTEAFF
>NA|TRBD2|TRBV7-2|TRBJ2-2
TGTGCCAGCAGCTTAGCGGGAGGGACCGGGGAGCTGTTTTTT
CASSLAGGTGELFF
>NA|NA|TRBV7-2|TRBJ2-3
TGTGCCAGCAGCCCCGGAGGTCCCCGAGGGACAGATACGCAGTATTTT
CASSPGGPRGTDTQYF
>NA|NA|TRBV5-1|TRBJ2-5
TGCGCCAGCAGCCTAGCCTACCAAGAGACCCAGCACTTC
CASSLAYQETQHF
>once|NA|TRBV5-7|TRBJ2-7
TGTGCCAGCAGCTTGCCGGGGAACTCCTACGAGCAGTACTTC
CASSLPGNSYEQYF
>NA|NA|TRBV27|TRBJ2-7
TGTGCCAGCAGTCCCGAATCCCTTACCAGGGATCGCCCCTACGAGCAGTACTTC
CASSPESLTRDRPYEQYF
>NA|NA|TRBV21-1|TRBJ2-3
TGTGCCAGCAGCTGGCGGGAGGACTGCACAGATACGCAGTATTTT
CASSWREDCTDTQYF
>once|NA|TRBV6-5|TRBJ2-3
TGTGCCAGCAGTTACGGGGGGTCCACAGATACGCAGTATTTT
CASSYGGSTDTQYF
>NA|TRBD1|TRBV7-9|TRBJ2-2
TGTGCCAGCAGCTATACAGGGGGCACCGGGGAGCTGTTTTTT
CASSYTGGTGELFF
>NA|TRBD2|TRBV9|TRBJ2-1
TGTGCCAGCAGCGGAGACGGGACTAGCCTCCATGAGCAGTTCTTC
CASSGDGTSLHEQFF
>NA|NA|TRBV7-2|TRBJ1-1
TGTGCCAGCAGCTGGGGACTTTTAGGCACTGAAGCTTTCTTT
CASSWGLLGTEAFF
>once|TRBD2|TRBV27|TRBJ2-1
TGTGCCAGCGCCTCCGGACTAGCCCGAAATGAGCAGTTCTTC
CASASGLARNEQFF
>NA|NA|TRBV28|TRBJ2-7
TGTGCCAGCAGTTTCAGTGGGACTGGATCCTACGAGCAGTACTTC
CASSFSGTGSYEQYF
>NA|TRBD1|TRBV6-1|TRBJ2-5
TGTGCCAGCATGTTCAGGGGGTGGGAGACCCAGTACTTC
CASMFRGWETQYF
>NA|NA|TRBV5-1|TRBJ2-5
TGCGCCAGCAGCTTCCGACATCGACGCCTTCAAGAGACCCAGTACTTC
CASSFRHRRLQETQYF
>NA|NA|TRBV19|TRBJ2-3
TGTGCCAGTAGTATAAAGAAGGGGTTTAGCGGTAGCACAGATACGCAGTATTTT
CASSIKKGFSGSTDTQYF
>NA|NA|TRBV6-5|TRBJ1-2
TGTGCCAGCAGTTATCAGGGGCGGAGGGGCTACACCTTC
CASSYQGRRGYTF
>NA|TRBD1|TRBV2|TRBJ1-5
TGTGCCAGCAGGACAGGGCCTAGCAATCAGCCCCAGCATTTT
CASRTGPSNQPQHF
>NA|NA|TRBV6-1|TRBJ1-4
TGTGCCAGCAGTGAACCCCAAGGGGGGGCCAAGAATGAAAAACTGTTTTTT
CASSEPQGGAKNEKLFF
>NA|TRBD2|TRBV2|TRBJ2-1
TGTGCCAGCAGTACTAGCGGGGAACAGTTCTTC
CASSTSGEQFF
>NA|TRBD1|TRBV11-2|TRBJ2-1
TGTGCCAGCAGCCCAACCACAGGGGGTGGCTACAATGAGCAGTTCTTC
CASSPTTGGGYNEQFF
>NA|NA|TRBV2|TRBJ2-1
TGTGCCAGCAGTTTTGGACAGCCACAGTTCTTC
CASSFGQPQFF
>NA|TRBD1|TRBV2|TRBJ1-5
TGTGCCAGCAGGGCCCTCGCGACAGGGAGGTATCAGCCCCAGCATTTT
CASRALATGRYQPQHF
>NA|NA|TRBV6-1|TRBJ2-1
TGTGCCAGCAGCCTTTCCTACAATGAGCAGTTCTTC
CASSLSYNEQFF
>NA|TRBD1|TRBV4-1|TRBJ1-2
TGCGCCAGCAGCCTCTCGGAGGGACAGGGAGGGGCAAACTATGGCTACACCTTC
CASSLSEGQGGANYGYTF
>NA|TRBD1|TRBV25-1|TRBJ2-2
TGTGCCAGCAGTTCGCAGGGGGCGATGGTCGGGGAGCTGTTTTTT
CASSSQGAMVGELFF
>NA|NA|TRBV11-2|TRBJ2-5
TGTGCCAGCAGCCCCGCTATAGCGCAAGAGACCCAGTACTTC
CASSPAIAQETQYF
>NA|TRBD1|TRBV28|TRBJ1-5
TGTGCCAGCAGTTTGTTCCCTTGGGTCTACGGACAGGAGTATAGCAATCAGCCCCAGCATTTT
CASSLFPWVYGQEYSNQPQHF
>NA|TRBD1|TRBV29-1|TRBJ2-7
TGCAGCATTGGGACAGGGGGGCACAGCGAGCAGTACTTC
CSIGTGGHSEQYF
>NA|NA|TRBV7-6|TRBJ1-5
TGTGCCAGCAGCCGGGACTTATATCAGCCCCAGCATTTT
CASSRDLYQPQHF
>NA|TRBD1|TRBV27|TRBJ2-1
TGTGCCAGCAGTCGGCGGACAGGGGGGGGAATGGATGAGCAGTTCTTC
CASSRRTGGGMDEQFF
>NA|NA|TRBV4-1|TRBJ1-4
TGCGCCAGCAGCCAGGGGAGGGGTATGGAAAAACTGTTTTTT
CASSQGRGMEKLFF
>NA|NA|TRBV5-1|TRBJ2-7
TGCGCCAGCAGCTTGGGAAGTTGGGGGGAATACTACGAGCAGTACTTC
CASSLGSWGEYYEQYF
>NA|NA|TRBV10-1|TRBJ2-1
TGCGCCAGCAGTGAGCGACGTGAAAACAGAAATGAGCAGTTCTTC
CASSERRENRNEQFF
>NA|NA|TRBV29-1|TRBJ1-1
TGCAGCGTTGGTTCGGGGGGCTGGGAGGCTTTCTTT
CSVGSGGWEAFF
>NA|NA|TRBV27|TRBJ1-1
TGTGCCAGCAGGTCCCGGACCGGGGGTGGTAGTGCTGAAGCTTTCTTT
CASRSRTGGGSAEAFF
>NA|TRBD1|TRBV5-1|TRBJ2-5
TGCGCCAGCAGCTCCACAGGGGGGACCCCAGAGACCCAGTACTTC
CASSSTGGTPETQYF
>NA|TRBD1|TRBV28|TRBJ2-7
TGTGCCATCCAGGGGGCGGGCGAGCAGTACTTC
CAIQGAGEQYF
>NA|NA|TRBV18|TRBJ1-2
TGTGCCAGCTCACCCCCGGGATCGGGGGGCTACACCTTC
CASSPPGSGGYTF
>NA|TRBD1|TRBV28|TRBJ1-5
TGTGCCAGCAGTTTTTCCCTCTTCACAGGGGACAATCAGCCCCAGCATTTT
CASSFSLFTGDNQPQHF
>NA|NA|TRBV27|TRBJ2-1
TGTGCCAGCAGTTTACTGGGACAAAAGTTCTTC
CASSLLGQKFF